This T cell receptor beta chain was captured by sequencing in a study of identical twins. In TCRdb, the 5' RACE reads were re-called with MiXCR into one record per CDR3 protein. Altogether 1.5 million to 2 million distinct CDR3 sequences are present, about 32% being singletons, with the ten largest covering around 0.25%. This clonotype was counted only a few times. What it binds is unknown. V lost 0 bases to trimming and J lost 0 bases, with 15 bases between them. The CDR3 is 17 amino acids. From germline, CDR1 is DFQATT and CDR2 SNEGSKA (reference sequence). General observations from the study: Sequences that were beta out-of-frame showed weaker excess twin sharing. Cord blood beta clonotypes that were abundant carried fewer insertions, and memory repertoires showed no such trend. The authors drew conclusions from cross-sectional statistical analysis rather than following the same donors.

The chain links TRBV20-1 to TRBJ2-4; D gene unclear. The sequence was obtained from a newborn girl in good health. The specimen sequenced was cord blood. The CDR3 loop is CSARDIPGKLAKNIQYF. CDR3 DNA sequence: TGCAGTGCTAGAGATATTCCAGGCAAGCTAGCCAAAAACATTCAGTACTTC.